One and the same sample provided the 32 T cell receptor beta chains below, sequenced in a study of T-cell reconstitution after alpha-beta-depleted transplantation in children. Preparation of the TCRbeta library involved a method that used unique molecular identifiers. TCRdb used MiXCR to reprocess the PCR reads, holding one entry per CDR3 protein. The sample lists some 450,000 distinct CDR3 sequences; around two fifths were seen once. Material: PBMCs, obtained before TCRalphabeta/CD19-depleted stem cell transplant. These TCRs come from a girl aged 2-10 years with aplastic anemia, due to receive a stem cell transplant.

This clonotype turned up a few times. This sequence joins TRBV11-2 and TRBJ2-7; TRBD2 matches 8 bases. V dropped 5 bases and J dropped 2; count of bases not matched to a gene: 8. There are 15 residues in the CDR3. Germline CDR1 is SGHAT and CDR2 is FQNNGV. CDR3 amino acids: CASSTLSGNPYEQYF. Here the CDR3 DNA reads TGTGCCAGCAGCACCCTTAGCGGGAACCCCTACGAGCAGTACTTC.

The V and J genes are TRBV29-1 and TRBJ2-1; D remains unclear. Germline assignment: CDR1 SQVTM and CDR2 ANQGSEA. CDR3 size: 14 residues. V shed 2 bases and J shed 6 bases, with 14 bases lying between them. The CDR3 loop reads CSVERGFRTNEQFF. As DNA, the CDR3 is TGCAGCGTTGAAAGAGGTTTTAGGACCAATGAGCAGTTCTTC.

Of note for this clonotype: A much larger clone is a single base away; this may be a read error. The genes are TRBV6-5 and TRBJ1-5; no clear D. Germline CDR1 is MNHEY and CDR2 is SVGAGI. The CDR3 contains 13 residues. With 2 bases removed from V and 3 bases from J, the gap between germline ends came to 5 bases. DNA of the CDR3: TGTGCCAGCAGTTACAGGGACAATCAGCCCCAGCATTTT. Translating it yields CASSYRDNQPQHF.

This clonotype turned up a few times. The CDR3 nucleotides read TGCGCCAGCAGCTTCCCAGGGCAGATCTATGGCTACACCTTC. Translation gives CASSFPGQIYGYTF. The chain links TRBV5-1 to TRBJ1-2; D is possibly TRBD1 (5 bases). The CDR3 spans 14 residues. Germline V lookup: CDR1 SGHRS, CDR2 YFSETQ. V lost 2 bases and J lost 4, with 12 bases in between.

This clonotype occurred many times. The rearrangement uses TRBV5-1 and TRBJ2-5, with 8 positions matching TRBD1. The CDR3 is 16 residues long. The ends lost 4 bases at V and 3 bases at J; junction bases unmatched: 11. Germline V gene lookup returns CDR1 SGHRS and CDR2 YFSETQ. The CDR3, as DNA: TGCGCCAGCAGCGGTGGGACAGGAGGTGAGGAAGAGACCCAGTACTTC. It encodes CASSGGTGGEEETQYF.

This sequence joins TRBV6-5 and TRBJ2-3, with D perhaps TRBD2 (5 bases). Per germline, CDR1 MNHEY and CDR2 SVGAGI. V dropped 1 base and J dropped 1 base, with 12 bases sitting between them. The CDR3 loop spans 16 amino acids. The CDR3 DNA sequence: TGTGCCAGCAGTTACTTCCGGGCCGGGGGCACAGATACGCAGTATTTT. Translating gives CASSYFRAGGTDTQYF.

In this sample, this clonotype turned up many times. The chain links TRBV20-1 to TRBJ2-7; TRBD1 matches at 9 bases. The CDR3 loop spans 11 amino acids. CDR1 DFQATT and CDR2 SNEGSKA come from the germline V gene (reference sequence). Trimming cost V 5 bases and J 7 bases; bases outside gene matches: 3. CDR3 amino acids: CSARGTGEQYF. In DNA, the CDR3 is TGCAGTGCTCGGGGGACAGGGGAGCAGTACTTC.

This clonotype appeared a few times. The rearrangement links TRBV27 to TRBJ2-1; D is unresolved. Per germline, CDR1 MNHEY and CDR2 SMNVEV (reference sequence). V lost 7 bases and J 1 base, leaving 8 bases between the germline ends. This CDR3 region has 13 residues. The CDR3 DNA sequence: TGTGCCAGCACCTCGAGGTCCTACAATGAGCAGTTCTTC. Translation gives CASTSRSYNEQFF.

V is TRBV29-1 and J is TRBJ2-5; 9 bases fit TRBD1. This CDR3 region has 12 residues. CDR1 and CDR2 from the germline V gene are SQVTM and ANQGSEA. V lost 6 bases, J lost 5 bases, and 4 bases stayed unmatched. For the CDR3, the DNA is TGCAGCGTAAGCGGGACAGGGGAGACCCAGTACTTC. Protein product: CSVSGTGETQYF. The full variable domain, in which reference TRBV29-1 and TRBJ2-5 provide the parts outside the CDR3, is SAVISQKPSRDICQRGTSLTIQCQVDSQVTMMFWYRQQPGQSLTLIATANQGSEATYESGFVIDKFPISRPNLTFSTLTVSNMSPEDSSIYLCSVSGTGETQYFGPGTRLLVL.

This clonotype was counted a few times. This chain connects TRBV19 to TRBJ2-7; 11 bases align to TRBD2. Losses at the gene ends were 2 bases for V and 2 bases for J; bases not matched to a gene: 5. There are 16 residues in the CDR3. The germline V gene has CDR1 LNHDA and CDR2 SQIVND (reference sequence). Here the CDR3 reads CASSIRGLAETYEQYF. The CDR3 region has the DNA TGTGCCAGTAGTATACGGGGACTAGCGGAAACCTACGAGCAGTACTTC.

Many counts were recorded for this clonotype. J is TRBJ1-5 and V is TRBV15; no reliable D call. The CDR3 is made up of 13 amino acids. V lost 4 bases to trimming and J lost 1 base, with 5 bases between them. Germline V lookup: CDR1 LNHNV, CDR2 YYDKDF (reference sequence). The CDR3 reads CATSTISNQPQHF. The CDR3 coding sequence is TGTGCCACCAGCACGATAAGCAATCAGCCCCAGCATTTT.

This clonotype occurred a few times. The CDR3 DNA reads as TGTGCCAGCAGCTCCCGCCGGACTCCCGAAGAGAGAGAGCAGTACTTC. Amino acids: CASSSRRTPEEREQYF. The rearrangement uses TRBV7-9 and TRBJ2-7, with a weak D call TRBD2 (5 bases). Trimming left V 4 bases short and J 7 bases short, with 23 bases between. CDR3 length: 16 amino acids. Germline loops: CDR1 SEHNR, CDR2 FQNEAQ (reference sequence).

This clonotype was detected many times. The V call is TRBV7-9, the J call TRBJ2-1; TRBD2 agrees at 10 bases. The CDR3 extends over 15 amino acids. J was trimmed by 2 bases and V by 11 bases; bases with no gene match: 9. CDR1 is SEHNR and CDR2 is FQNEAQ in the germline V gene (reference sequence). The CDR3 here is CAGLLAGDPYNEQFF. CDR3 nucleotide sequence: TGTGCCGGTCTCCTAGCGGGAGATCCCTACAATGAGCAGTTCTTC.

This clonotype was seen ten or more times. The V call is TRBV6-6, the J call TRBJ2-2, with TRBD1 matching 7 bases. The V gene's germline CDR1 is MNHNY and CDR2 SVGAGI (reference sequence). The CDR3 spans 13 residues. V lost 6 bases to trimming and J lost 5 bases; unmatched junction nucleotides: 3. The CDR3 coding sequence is TGTGCCAGCAGACACAGGGGTACCGGGGAGCTGTTTTTT. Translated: CASRHRGTGELFF.

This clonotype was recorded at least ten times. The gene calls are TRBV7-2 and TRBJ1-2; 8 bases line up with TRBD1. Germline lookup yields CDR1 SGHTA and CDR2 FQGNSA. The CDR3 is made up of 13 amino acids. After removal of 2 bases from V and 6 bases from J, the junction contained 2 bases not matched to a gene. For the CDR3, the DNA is TGTGCCAGCAGCTTATACAGGGGGGATGGCTACACCTTC. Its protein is CASSLYRGDGYTF.

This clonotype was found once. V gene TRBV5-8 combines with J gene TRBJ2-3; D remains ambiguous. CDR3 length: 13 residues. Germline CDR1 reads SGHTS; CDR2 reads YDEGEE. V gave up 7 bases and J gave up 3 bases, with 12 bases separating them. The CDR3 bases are TGTGCCAGCTGCATCCAACAGACAGATACGCAGTATTTT. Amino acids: CASCIQQTDTQYF.

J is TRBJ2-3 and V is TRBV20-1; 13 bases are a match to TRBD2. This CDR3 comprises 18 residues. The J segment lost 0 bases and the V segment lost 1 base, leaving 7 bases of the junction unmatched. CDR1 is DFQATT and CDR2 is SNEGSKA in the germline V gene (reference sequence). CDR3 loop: CSARVRGLAGPSTDTQYF. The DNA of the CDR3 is TGCAGTGCTAGAGTCCGGGGACTAGCGGGGCCTAGCACAGATACGCAGTATTTT.

The CDR3 bases are TGTGCCAGCAGTTTTGAACTAGCGGCCTCCTACGAGCAGTACTTC. Its translation: CASSFELAASYEQYF. The V gene is TRBV28, the J gene TRBJ2-7; 8 bases line up with TRBD2. This CDR3 comprises 15 residues. Germline V CDR1 and CDR2: MDHEN, SYDVKM. Trimming took 3 bases from V and 0 from J; bases not matched to a gene: 4.

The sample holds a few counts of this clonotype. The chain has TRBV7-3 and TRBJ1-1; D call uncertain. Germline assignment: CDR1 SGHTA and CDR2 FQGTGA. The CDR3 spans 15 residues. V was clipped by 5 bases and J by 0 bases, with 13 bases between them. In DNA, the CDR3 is TGTGCCAGCAGCCCCAGCGGAGCCATGAACACTGAAGCTTTCTTT. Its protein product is CASSPSGAMNTEAFF.

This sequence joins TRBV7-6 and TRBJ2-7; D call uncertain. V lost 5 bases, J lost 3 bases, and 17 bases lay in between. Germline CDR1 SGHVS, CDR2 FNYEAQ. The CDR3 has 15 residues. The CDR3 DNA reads TGTGCCAGCAGCCCCCCCTATGACGCCGGCTACGAGCAGTACTTC. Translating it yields CASSPPYDAGYEQYF.

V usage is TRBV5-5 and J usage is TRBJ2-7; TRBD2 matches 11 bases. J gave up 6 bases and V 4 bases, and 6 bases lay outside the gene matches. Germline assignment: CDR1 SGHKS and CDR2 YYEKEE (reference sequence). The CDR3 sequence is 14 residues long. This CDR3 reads CASSHSGGAVEQYF. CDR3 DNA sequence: TGTGCCAGCAGCCATAGCGGGGGGGCGGTCGAGCAGTACTTC. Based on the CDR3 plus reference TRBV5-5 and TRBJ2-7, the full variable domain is DAGVTQSPTHLIKTRGQQVTLRCSPISGHKSVSWYQQVLGQGPQFIFQYYEKEERGRGNFPDRFSARQFPNYSSELNVNALLLGDSALYLCASSHSGGAVEQYFGPGTRLTVT.

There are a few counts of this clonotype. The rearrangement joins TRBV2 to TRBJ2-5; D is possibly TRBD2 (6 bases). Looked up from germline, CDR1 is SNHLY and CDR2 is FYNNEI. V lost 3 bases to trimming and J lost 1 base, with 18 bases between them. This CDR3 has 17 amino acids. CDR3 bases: TGTGCCAGCAGTGACTCCCATAGCGGAGCTCGCCAAGAGACCCAGTACTTC. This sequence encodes CASSDSHSGARQETQYF. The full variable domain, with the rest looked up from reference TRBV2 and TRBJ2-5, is EPEVTQTPSHQVTQMGQEVILRCVPISNHLYFYWYRQILGQKVEFLVSFYNNEISEKSEIFDDQFSVERPDGSNFTLKIRSTKLEDSAMYFCASSDSHSGARQETQYFGPGTRLLVL.

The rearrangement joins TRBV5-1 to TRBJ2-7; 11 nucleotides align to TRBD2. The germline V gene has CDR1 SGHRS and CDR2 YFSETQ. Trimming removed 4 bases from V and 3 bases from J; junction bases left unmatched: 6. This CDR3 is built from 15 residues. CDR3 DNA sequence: TGCGCCAGCAGCGGGGGGACTAGCGGCTACTACGAGCAGTACTTC. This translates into CASSGGTSGYYEQYF.

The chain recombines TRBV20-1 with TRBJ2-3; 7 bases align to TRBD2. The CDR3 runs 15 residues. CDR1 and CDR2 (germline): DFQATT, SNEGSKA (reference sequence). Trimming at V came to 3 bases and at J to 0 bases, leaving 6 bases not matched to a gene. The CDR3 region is CSARWPSGSTDTQYF. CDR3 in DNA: TGCAGTGCTAGGTGGCCTAGCGGAAGCACAGATACGCAGTATTTT.

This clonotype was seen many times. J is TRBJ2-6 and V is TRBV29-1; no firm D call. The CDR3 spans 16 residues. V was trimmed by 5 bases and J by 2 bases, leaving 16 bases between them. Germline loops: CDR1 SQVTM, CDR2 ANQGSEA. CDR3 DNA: TGCAGCGTTAGGACGCTCCCTGGGACTGGGGCCAACGTCCTGACTTTC. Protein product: CSVRTLPGTGANVLTF. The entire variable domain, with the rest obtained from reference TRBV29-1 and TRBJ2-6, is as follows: SAVISQKPSRDICQRGTSLTIQCQVDSQVTMMFWYRQQPGQSLTLIATANQGSEATYESGFVIDKFPISRPNLTFSTLTVSNMSPEDSSIYLCSVRTLPGTGANVLTFGAGSRLTVL.

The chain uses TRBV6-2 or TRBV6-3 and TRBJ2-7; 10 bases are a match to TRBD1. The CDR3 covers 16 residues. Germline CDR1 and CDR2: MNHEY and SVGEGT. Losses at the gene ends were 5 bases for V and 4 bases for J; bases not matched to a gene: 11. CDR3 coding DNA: TGTGCCAGCAGTCGAGCGCCCGGACAGGGGGGGTACGAGCAGTACTTC. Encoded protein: CASSRAPGQGGYEQYF.

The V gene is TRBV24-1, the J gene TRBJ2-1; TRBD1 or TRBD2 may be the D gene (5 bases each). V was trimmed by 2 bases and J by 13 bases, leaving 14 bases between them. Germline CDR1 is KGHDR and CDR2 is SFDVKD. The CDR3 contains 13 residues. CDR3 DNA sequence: TGTGCCACCAGTGATTCCGGGTGGGGGTCTCAGTTCTTC. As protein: CATSDSGWGSQFF.

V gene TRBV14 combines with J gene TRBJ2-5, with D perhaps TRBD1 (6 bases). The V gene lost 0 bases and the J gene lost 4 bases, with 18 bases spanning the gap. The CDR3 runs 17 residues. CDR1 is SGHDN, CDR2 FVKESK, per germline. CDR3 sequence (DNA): TGTGCCAGCAGCCAAGAATTTTTTTCAGGGGAATTAGAGACCCAGTACTTC. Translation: CASSQEFFSGELETQYF.

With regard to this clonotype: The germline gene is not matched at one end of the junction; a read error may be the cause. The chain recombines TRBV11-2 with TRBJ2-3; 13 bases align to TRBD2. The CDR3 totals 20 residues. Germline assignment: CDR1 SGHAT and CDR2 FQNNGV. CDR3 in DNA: TGTGCCAGCAGCTTAGATGCTCTTCTACTAGCGGGAGGGCCCACAGATACGCATTATTTT. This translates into CASSLDALLLAGGPTDTHYF. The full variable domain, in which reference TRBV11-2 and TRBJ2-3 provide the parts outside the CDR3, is EAGVAQSPRYKIIEKRQSVAFWCNPISGHATLYWYQQILGQGPKLLIQFQNNGVVDDSQLPKDRFSAERLKGVDSTLKIQPAKLEDSAVYLCASSLDALLLAGGPTDTHYFGPGTRLTVL.

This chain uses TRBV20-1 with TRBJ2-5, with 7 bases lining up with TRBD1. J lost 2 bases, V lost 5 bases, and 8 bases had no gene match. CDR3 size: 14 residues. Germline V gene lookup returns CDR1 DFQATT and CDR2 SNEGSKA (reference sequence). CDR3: CSAYEPRGQETQYF. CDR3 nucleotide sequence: TGCAGTGCTTACGAACCCAGGGGGCAAGAGACCCAGTACTTC.

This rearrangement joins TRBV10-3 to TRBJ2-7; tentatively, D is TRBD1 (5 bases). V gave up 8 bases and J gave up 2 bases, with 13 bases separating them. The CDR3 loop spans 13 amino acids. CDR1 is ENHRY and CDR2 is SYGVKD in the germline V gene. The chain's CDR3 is CAIQGTGAYEQYF. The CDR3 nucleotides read TGTGCCATCCAGGGAACAGGAGCCTACGAGCAGTACTTC.

The CDR3 is CASSLAGIRLSNVLTF. The CDR3 bases are TGTGCCAGCAGCTTGGCGGGGATACGCCTGAGTAACGTCCTGACTTTC. This chain joins TRBV5-6 and TRBJ2-6; weak D call: TRBD2 (5 bases). There are 16 residues in the CDR3. Germline CDR1 reads SGHDT; CDR2 reads YYEEEE. V lost 0 bases and J 10 bases, leaving 17 bases between the germline ends.